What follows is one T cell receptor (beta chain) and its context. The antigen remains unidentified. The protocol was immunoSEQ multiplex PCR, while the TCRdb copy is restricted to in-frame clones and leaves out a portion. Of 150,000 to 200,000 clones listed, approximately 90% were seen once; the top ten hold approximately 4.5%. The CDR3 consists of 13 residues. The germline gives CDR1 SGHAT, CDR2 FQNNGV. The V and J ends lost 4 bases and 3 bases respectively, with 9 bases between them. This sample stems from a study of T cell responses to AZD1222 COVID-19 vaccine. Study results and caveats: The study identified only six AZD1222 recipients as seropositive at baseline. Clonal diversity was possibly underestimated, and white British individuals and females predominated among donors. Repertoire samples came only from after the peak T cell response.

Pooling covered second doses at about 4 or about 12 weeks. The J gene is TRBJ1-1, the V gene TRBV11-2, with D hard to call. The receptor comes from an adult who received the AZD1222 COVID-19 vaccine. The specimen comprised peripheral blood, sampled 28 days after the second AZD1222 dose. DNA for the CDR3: TGTGCCAGCAGCTCCCGGAAGGACACTGAAGCTTTCTTT. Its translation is CASSSRKDTEAFF.